This T cell receptor beta chain was obtained from a study of tumor-infiltrating lymphocytes in primary liver carcinoma. Study overall: Samples returned roughly 3.5 to 8 million productive TCRbeta reads, a yield that was similar across tissue types. Findings of the study overall: For tumor-adjacent and tumor-blood pairs, overlap was less than that seen for tumor region pairs. Significantly larger top-250-clone fractions were found in tumors than in blood (p = 0.039).

This clonotype was detected a few times. Its antigen is still unknown. Without any cell sorting, about 18-31 mg of bulk tissue yielded co-extracted RNA and DNA. Priming with a constant-region primer yielded TCR beta cDNA from 400 to 550 ng total RNA. Libraries for TCR beta were built through three nested multiplex PCR rounds, which together made up a slightly modified ARM-PCR procedure. TCRdb independently ran MiXCR on the multiplex PCR reads; one entry per CDR3 protein. The data hold 22,000 or so distinct CDR3 sequences, with 75% to 85% observed a single time. Sequencing was carried out using liver tumor tissue from sampling region 2. Subset indicated: tumor region T2, inferior pole. This clonotype originated in a woman aged 30 to 39 with primary liver carcinoma and hepatitis B virus infection.

The CDR3 here is CASSQDSLARDEQFF. DNA for the CDR3: TGCGCCAGCAGCCAGGATAGTCTAGCGAGGGATGAGCAGTTCTTC. V is TRBV4-1 and J is TRBJ2-1, with D maybe TRBD2 (6 bases). The CDR3 is 15 residues long. The V gene's germline CDR1 is MGHRA and CDR2 YSYEKL. V gave up 3 bases and J gave up 8 bases, with 17 bases separating them.